This entry describes one T cell receptor beta chain. Its antigen target is currently unknown. It has no much larger one-base neighbor in the sample; base qualities were not kept. At the DNA level, this CDR3 is encoded by other sequences in the same sample as well. This entry comes from a study of T cell responses to AZD1222 COVID-19 vaccine (dated by TCRdb to about 2021). For context, the study as a whole: TCR sequencing was performed for roughly 250 trial participants, of whom some 200 were given two doses of AZD1222 and about 25 were given two doses of MenACWY control vaccine. Trial participants were enrolled into age subgroups of 18-55, 56-69 and 70-plus years, which contained approximately 150, 28 and 58 TCR-sequenced participants, respectively. Study-level results and caveats: Reportedly, almost half of the unique spike-specific TCRs recognized epitopes lying outside the regions that are mutated in the B.1.351 and B.1.1.7 variants. Because no day 14 peak-response samples were available, repertoires were characterized only after the peak T cell response. The 56-69-year group was small, and its depth increase did not reach significance, likely because of low power. After two AZD1222 doses, both the breadth and the depth of spike-specific TCRs were significantly higher than at day 0 and than in MenACWY recipients. Participants were mostly white British, with more females than males. The authors suggested clonal diversity may have been underestimated. Conclusions about previously exposed vaccinees were limited because only six AZD1222 recipients were SARS-CoV-2 seropositive at baseline. The whole spike protein was spanned by vaccine-associated CD4 TCRs, and dominant responses were seen in regions 160-218 and 743-854.

The time point label, as the study defines it: baseline before first vaccination. The meaning of the sample's treatment or condition label: meningococcal conjugate vaccine given as trial control. Vaccinee samples came from UK trials COV001 and COV002, including a single-blind randomized controlled phase 2/3 trial of AZD1222 (ChAdOx1 nCoV-19) in healthy adults. For TCRbeta chain sequencing, PBMC samples were collected from trial participants at day 0 and at day 28 after the second dose. The CDR3 regions of human TCRbeta chains were subjected to immunosequencing. For the original study's pipeline: TCRs in the repertoires were matched against a reference library of SARS-CoV-2-specific TCRs that had been generated with the MIRA antigen-specificity platform. Breadth was defined as the fraction of unique TCRs that were SARS-CoV-2-associated, and depth was defined as the fraction of total T cells that were SARS-CoV-2-associated. Using the MIRA data, each spike-specific TCR was mapped to the spike region that the TCR reacts to and placed in a CD4 or CD8 class. Log10-transformed breadth and depth values were compared by one-way ANOVA with Sidak's multiple comparisons tests. TCRdb provides this immuneACCESS table in a form limited to in-frame rearrangements. Some clones are lacking; in checked studies, under half of them reflect an unresolved V gene, and why the rest are absent is not known. The D gene and trimming were derived from the DNA, and the V and J assignments and clone size from that table. This sample is represented by 200,000 or so clones; around 87% of them were singletons. Around 2.5% of the sample rests with the top ten.

The receptor's source is an adult in good health. Sequenced material: peripheral blood, taken on day 0 of MenACWY control vaccination.

The nucleotide sequence is TGCGCCAGCAGCTTGGTGACAGACACTGAAGCTTTCTTT. Its amino acids are CASSLVTDTEAFF. This receptor chain uses TRBV5-1 and TRBJ1-1; the D region possibly corresponds to TRBD1 (5 bases align). The junction shows trimming of 0 bases on V and 3 bases on J, plus 6 bases between the germline ends. The germline V gene supplies CDR1 SGHRS and CDR2 YFSETQ. Including the terminal cysteine and phenylalanine, the CDR3 comprises 13 residues. The retained sequence is limited to the CDR3, 39 bases, with the frame set at the first base.